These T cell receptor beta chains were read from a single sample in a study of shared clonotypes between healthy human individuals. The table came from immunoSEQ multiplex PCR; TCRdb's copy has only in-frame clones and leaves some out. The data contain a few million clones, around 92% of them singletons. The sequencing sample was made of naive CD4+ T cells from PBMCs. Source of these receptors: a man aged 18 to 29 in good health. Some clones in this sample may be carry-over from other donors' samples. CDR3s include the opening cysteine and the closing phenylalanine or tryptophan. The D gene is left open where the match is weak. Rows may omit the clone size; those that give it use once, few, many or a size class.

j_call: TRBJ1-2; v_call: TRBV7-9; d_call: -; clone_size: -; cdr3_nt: TGTGCCAGCAGCTCCCCCCCAGGCGGGGGAGGTAGCTATGGCTACACCTTC; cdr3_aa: CASSSPPGGGGSYGYTF
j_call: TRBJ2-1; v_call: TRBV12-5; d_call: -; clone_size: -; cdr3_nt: TGTGCTAGTGGTTTGTGGGCCATGTTCCAGTTCTTC; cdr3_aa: CASGLWAMFQFF
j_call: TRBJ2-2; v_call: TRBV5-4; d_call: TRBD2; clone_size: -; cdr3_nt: TGTGCCAGCAGCCCGGGGGGTAGGACTGCGAACACCGGGGAGCTGTTTTTT; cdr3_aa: CASSPGGRTANTGELFF
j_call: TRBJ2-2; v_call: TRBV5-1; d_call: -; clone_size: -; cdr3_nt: TGCGCCAGCAGTTTAGACAGGCCCTGGGCCGGGGAGCTGTTTTTT; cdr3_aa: CASSLDRPWAGELFF
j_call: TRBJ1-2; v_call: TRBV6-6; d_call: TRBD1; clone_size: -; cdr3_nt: TGTGCCAGCGGCTCGACAGGGGGCTCTGGCTACACCTTC; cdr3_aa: CASGSTGGSGYTF
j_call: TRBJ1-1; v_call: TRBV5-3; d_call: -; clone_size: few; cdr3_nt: TGTGCCAGAAGCTTGGCCGCGCCGAACACTGAAGCTTTCTTT; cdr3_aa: CARSLAAPNTEAFF
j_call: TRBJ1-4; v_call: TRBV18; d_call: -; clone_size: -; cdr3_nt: TGTGCCAGCTCTTCCCCCTTGAGGGACTCAAGAGGAGAAAAACTGTTTTTT; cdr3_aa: CASSSPLRDSRGEKLFF
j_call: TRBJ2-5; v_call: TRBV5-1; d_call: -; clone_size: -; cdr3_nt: TGCGCCAGCAGCTCGGGGACCTCGCAAGAGACCCAGTACTTC; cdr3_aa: CASSSGTSQETQYF
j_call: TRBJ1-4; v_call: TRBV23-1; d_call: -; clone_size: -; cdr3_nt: TGCGCCAGCAGTCAATCTGGGTGGGTAGTTGAAAAACTGTTTTTT; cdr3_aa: CASSQSGWVVEKLFF
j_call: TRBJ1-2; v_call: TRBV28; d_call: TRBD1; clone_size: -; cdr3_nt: TGTGCCAGCAATAAAGGGCTGGGACAGGGCTACACCTTC; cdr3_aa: CASNKGLGQGYTF
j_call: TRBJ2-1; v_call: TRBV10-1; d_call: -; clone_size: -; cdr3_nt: TGCGCCAGCAGTGAGAAGTCTTGGTCTAATTACAATGAGCAGTTCTTC; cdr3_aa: CASSEKSWSNYNEQFF
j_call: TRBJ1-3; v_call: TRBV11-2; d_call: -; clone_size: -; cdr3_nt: TGTGCCAGCAGCTTAGATTTCGGGGGGTTTGACACCATATATTTT; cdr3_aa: CASSLDFGGFDTIYF
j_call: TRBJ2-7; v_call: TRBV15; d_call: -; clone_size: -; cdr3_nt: TGTGCCACCAGCAGGGGCTTTTTCGGGGCCCACTACGAGCAGTACTTC; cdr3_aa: CATSRGFFGAHYEQYF
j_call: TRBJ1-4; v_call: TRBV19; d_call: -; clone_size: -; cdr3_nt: TGTGCCAGTAGTAGCCCGGGACTGTATCTTAATGAAAAACTGTTTTTT; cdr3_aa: CASSSPGLYLNEKLFF
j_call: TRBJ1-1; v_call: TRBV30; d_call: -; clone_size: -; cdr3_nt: TGTGCCTGGAGTCCCGCCCCAAACACTGAAGCTTTCTTT; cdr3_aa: CAWSPAPNTEAFF
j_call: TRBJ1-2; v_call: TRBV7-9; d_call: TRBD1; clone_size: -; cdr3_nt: TGTGCCAGCAGCCCCCAATACACAGGGGAAGGCTACACCTTC; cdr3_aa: CASSPQYTGEGYTF
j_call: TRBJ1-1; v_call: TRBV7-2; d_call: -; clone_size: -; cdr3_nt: TGTGCCAGCAGCTTAGACGCAGGGGCGGCCACTGAAGCTTTCTTT; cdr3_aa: CASSLDAGAATEAFF
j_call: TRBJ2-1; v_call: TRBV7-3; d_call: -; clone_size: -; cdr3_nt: TGTGCCAGCAGCCGGACGGCCTCGGGTGAGCAGTTCTTC; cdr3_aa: CASSRTASGEQFF
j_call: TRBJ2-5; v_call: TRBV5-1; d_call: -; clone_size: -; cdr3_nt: TGCGCCAGCAGCTTGGCACTTGAGACCCAGTACTTC; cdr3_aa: CASSLALETQYF
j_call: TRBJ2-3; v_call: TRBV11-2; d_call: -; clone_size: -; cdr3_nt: TGTGCCAGCAGCCGTAGCGGAACTAGCACAGATACGCAGTATTTT; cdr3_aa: CASSRSGTSTDTQYF
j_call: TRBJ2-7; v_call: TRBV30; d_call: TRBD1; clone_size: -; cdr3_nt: TGTGCCTGCAGGGGGTACTCCTACGAGCAGTACTTC; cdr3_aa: CACRGYSYEQYF
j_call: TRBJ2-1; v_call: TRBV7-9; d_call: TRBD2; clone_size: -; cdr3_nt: TGTGCCAGCAGCTTAGGATCGCGGGAGGGCCGTAATGAGCAGTTCTTC; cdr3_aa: CASSLGSREGRNEQFF
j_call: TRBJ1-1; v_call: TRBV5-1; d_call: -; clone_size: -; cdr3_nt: TGCGCCAGCAGCTCAAAGAACACTGAAGCTTTCTTT; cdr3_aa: CASSSKNTEAFF
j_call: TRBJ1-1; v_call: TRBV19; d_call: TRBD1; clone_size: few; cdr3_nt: TGTGCCAGTAGTCCCCCCGGACAGGGTTACACTGAAGCTTTCTTT; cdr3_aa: CASSPPGQGYTEAFF
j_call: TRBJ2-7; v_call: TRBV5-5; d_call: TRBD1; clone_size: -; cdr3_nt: TGTGCCAGCAGCCTTCGGACAGGGACCTACGAGCAGTACTTC; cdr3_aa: CASSLRTGTYEQYF
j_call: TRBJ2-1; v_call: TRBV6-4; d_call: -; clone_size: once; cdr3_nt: TGTGATCGGCCCCACTGGGATGAGCAGTTCTTC; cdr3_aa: CDRPHWDEQFF
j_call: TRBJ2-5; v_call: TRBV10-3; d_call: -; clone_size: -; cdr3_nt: TGTGCCGTCTCGCCGGGACACCAAGAGACCCAGTACTTC; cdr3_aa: CAVSPGHQETQYF
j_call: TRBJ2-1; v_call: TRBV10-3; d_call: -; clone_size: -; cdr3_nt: TGTGCCATCAGTGAGGCGGCAGCCCACGCCTACAATGAGCAGTTCTTC; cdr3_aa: CAISEAAAHAYNEQFF
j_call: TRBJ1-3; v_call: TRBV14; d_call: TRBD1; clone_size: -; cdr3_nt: TGTGCCAGCAGCCCCCGACAGGGAGTAGGAAACACCATATATTTT; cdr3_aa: CASSPRQGVGNTIYF
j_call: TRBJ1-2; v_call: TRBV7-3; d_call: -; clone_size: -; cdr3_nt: TGTGCCAGCAGCCGGGACTTAGCTAACTATGGCTACACCTTC; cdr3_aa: CASSRDLANYGYTF
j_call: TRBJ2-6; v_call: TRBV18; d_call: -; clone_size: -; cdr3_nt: TGTGCCAGCTCACCACCGTACCCCTCTCCTGGGGCCAACGTCCTGACTTTC; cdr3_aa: CASSPPYPSPGANVLTF
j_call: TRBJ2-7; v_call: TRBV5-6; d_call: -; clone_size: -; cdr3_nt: TGTGCCAGCAGCCCAACAGGACCCTACTACGAGCAGTACTTC; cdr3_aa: CASSPTGPYYEQYF
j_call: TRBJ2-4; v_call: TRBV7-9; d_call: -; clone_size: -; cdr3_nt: TGTGCCAGCAGCGCGGCCTTCTCCGGGACTTTCCCAAACATTCAGTACTTC; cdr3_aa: CASSAAFSGTFPNIQYF
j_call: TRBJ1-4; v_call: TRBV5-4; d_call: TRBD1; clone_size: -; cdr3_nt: TGTGCCAGCAGCCCGGGGCCGGGACAGGGGGCGCGTGATGAAAAACTGTTTTTT; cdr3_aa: CASSPGPGQGARDEKLFF
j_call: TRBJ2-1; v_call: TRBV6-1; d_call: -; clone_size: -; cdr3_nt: TGTGCCAGCAGAGAGGGTGGGCAGTTCTTC; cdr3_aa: CASREGGQFF
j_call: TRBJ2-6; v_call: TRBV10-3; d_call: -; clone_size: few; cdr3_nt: TGTGCCATCAGTGAGTCGGGCCTCTCTGGGGCCAACGTCCTGACTTTC; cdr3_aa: CAISESGLSGANVLTF
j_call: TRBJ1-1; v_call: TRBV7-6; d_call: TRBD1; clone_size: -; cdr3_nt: TGTGCCAGTCGACCGCGGACAGGGCAGAACACTGAAGCTTTCTTT; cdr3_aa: CASRPRTGQNTEAFF
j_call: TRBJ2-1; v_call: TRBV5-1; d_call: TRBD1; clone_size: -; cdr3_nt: TGCGCCAGCAGCTTGGTTGGGACAGTAAACAATGAGCAGTTCTTC; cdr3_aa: CASSLVGTVNNEQFF
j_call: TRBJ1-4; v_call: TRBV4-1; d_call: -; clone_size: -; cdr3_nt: TGCGCCAGCAGCCAATGGGTAACTAATGAAAAACTGTTTTTT; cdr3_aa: CASSQWVTNEKLFF
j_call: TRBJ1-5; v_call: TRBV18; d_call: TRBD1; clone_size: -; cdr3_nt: TGTGCCAGCGCCCGCAGCAGGGGGCAATTGCCCCAGCATTTT; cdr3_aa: CASARSRGQLPQHF
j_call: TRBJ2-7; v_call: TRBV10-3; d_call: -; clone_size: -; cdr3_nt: TGTGCCATCAGTGAGGGCTCCCTATCCTACGAGCAGTACTTC; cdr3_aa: CAISEGSLSYEQYF
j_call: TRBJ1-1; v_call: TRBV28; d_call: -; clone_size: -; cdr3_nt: TGTGCCAGCAGTCCCCCCGACAGTCCGAACACTGAAGCTTTCTTT; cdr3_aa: CASSPPDSPNTEAFF
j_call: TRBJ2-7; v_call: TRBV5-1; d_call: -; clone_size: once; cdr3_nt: TGCGCCAGCAGTCGGCACGAGCAGTACTTC; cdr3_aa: CASSRHEQYF
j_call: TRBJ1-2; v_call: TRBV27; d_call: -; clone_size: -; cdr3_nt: TGTGCCAGCAGTTTATTATCCGGGGCTAACTATGGCTACACCTTC; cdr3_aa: CASSLLSGANYGYTF
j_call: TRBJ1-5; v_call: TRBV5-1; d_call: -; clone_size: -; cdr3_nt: TGCGCCAGCAGCCCCGGGGGCACCAATCAGCCCCAGCATTTT; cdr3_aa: CASSPGGTNQPQHF
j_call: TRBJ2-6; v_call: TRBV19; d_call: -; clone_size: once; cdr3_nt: TGTGCCAGTAGTCTCCTTGTAGGGGCTGGGGCCAACGTCCTGACTTTC; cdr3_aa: CASSLLVGAGANVLTF
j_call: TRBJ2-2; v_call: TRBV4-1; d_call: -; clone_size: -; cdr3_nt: TGCGCCAGCAGCCCGGTTGGGCGGGAGAACACCGGGGAGCTGTTTTTT; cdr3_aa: CASSPVGRENTGELFF
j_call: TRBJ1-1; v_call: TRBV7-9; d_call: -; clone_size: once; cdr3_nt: TGTGCCAGCAGCTTGGAGGGGTCGGCTTTCTTT; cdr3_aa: CASSLEGSAFF
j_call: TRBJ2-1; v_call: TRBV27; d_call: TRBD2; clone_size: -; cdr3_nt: TGTGCCAGCTTCAAGGCGGGAGGGCCCGTCAATGAGCAGTTCTTC; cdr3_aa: CASFKAGGPVNEQFF
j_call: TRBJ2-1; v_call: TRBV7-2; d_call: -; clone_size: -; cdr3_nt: TGTGCCAGCAGTCCCGAGCGGCTGAGGGGTCACCAGTTCTTC; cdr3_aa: CASSPERLRGHQFF
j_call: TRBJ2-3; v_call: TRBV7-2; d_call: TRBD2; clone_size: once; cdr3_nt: TGTGCCAGCAGCTTAGTTGTTATCGGGACTAGCGGGAGGGGTACGCAGTATTTT; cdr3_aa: CASSLVVIGTSGRGTQYF
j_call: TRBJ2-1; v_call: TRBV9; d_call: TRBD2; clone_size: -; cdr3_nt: TGTGCCAGCAGCGTAGACCTAGCGGGAACGCGTGAGCAGTTCTTC; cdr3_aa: CASSVDLAGTREQFF
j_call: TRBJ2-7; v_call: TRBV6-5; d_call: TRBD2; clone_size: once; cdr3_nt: TGTGCCAGCAGTTACTCTTCGGGCGGGAGCACCTACGAGCAGTACTTC; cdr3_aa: CASSYSSGGSTYEQYF
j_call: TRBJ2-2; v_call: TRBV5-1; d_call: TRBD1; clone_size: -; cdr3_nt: TGCGCCAGCAGCGGAACACAGGGGCCCGGGGAGCTGTTTTTT; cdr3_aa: CASSGTQGPGELFF
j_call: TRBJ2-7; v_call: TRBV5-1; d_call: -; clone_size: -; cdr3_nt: TGCGCCAGCAGCAGGGGACTCCAATCCTACGAGCAGTACTTC; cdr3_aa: CASSRGLQSYEQYF